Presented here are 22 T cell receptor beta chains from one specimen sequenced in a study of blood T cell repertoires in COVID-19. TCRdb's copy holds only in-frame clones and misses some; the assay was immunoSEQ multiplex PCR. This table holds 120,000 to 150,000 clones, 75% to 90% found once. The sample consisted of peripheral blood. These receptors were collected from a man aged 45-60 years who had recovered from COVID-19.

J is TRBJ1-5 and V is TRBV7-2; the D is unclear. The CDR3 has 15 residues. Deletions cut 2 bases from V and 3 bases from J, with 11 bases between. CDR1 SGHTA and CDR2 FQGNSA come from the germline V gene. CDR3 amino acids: CASSLSPDNNQPQHF. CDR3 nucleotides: TGTGCCAGCAGCTTAAGTCCAGACAACAATCAGCCCCAGCATTTT.

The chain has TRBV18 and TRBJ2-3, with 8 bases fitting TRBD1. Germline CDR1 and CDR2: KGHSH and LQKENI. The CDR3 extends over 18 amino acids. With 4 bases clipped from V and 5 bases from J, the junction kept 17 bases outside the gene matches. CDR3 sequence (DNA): TGTGCCAGCTCACAGCAAAACACCCAGGGGGCGAGACGAGATACGCAGTATTTT. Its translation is CASSQQNTQGARRDTQYF.

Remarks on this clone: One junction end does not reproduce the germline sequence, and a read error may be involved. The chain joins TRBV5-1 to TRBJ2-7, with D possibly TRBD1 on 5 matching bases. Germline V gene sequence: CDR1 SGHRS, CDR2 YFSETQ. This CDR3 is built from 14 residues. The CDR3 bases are TGCGTCAGCAGTTCGACAGAGAACTCCTACGAGCAGTACTTC. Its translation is CVSSSTENSYEQYF.

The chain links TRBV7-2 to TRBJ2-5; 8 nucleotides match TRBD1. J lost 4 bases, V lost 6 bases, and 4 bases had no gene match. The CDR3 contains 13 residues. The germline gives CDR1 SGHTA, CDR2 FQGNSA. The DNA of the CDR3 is TGTGCCAGCAGTAGGGGGACAGGAGAGACCCAGTACTTC. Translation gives CASSRGTGETQYF.

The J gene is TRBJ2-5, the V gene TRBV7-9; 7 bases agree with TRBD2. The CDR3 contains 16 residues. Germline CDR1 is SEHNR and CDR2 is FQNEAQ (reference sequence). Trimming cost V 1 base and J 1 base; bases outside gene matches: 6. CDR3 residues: CASSLGTGLRQETQYF. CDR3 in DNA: TGTGCCAGCAGCTTAGGGACGGGACTACGCCAAGAGACCCAGTACTTC.

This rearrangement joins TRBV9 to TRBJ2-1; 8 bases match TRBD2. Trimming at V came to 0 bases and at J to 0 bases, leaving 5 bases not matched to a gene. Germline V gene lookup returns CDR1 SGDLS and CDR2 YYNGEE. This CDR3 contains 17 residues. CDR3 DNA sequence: TGTGCCAGCAGCGTAGGGACTAGCCTGAGCTCCTACAATGAGCAGTTCTTC. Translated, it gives CASSVGTSLSSYNEQFF.

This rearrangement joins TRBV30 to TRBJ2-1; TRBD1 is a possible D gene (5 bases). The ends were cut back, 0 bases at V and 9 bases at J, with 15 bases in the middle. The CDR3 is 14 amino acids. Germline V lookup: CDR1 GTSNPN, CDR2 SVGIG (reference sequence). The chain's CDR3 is CAWSVQPGLVEQFF. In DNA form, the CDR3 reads TGTGCCTGGAGTGTACAACCAGGGTTGGTTGAGCAGTTCTTC. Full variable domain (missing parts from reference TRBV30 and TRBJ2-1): SQTIHQWPATLVQPVGSPLSLECTVEGTSNPNLYWYRQAAGRGLQLLFYSVGIGQISSEVPQNLSASRPQDRQFILSSKKLLLSDSGFYLCAWSVQPGLVEQFFGPGTRLTVL.

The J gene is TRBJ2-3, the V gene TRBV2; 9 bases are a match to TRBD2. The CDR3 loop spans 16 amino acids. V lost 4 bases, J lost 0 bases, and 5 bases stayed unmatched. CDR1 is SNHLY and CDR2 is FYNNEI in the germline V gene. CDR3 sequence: CASSGRLAESTDTQYF. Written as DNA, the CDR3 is TGTGCCAGCAGTGGGAGACTAGCGGAGAGCACAGATACGCAGTATTTT.

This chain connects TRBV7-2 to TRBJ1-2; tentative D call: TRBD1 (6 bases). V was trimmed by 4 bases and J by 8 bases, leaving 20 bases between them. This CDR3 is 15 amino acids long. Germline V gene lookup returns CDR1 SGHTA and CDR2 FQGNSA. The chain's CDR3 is CASSSLQQGPGGYTF. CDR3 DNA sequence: TGTGCCAGCAGCTCCTTGCAACAGGGTCCGGGGGGCTACACCTTC.

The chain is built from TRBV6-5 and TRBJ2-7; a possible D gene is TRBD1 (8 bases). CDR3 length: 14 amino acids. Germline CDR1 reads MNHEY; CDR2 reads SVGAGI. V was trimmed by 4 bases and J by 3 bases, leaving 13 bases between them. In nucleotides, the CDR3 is TGTGCCAGCAGTTGGACAGGGAGGGTCTACGAGCAGTACTTC. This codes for CASSWTGRVYEQYF.

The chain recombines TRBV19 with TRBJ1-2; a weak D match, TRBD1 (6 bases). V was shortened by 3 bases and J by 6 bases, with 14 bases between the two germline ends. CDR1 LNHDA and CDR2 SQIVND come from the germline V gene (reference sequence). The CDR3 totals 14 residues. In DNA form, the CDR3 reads TGTGCCAGTAGTATTGATCGAGGGGGAAATGGCTACACCTTC. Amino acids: CASSIDRGGNGYTF.

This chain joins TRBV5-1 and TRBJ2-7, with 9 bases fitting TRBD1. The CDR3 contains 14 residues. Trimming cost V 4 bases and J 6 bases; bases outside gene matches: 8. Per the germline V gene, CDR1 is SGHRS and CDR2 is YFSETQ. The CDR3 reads CASSTGTGHSEQYF. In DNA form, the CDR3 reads TGCGCCAGCAGCACCGGGACAGGGCATTCCGAGCAGTACTTC.

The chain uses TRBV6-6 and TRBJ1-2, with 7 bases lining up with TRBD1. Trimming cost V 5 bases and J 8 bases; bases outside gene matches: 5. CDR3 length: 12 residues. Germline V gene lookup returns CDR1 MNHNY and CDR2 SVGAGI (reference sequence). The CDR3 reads CASSKTGLGYTF. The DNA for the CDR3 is TGTGCCAGCAGTAAGACAGGGTTGGGCTACACCTTC.

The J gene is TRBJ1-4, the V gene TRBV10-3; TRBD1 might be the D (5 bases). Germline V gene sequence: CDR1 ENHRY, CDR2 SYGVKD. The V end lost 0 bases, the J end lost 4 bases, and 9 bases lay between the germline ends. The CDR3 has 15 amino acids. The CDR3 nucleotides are TGTGCCATCAGTGAGTCCCGGGGGATTAATGAAAAACTGTTTTTT. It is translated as CAISESRGINEKLFF.

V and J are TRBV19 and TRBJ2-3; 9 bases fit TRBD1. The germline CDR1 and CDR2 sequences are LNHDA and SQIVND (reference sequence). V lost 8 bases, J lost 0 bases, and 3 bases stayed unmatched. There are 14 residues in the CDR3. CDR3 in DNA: TGTGCCAGTGCGGGGACAGGGAGCACAGATACGCAGTATTTT. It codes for CASAGTGSTDTQYF.

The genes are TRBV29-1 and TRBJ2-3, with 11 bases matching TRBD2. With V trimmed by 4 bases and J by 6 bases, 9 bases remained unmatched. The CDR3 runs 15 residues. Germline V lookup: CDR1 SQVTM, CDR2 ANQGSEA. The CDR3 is CSVAASGGYTDTQYF. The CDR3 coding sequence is TGCAGCGTTGCCGCTAGCGGGGGGTATACGGATACGCAGTATTTT.

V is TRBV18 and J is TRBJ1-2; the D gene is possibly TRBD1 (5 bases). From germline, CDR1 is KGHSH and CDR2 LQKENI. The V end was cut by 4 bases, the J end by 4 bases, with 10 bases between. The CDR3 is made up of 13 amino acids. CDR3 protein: CASSLQGLYGYTF. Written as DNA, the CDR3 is TGTGCCAGCTCACTCCAGGGCCTCTATGGCTACACCTTC.

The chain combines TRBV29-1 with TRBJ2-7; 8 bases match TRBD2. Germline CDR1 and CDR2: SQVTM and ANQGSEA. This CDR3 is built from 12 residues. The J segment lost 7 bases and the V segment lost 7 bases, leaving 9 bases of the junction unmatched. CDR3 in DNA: TGCAGCGCCTATAGCGGGGCGGGGGAGCAGTACTTC. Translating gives CSAYSGAGEQYF.

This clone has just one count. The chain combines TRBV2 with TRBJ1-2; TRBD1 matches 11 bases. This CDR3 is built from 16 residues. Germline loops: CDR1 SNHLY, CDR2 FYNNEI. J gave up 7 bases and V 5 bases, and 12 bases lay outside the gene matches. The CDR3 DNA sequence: TGTGCCAGCAGTCTATCACGCGGACAGGGGGCTATTGGCTACACCTTC. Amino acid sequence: CASSLSRGQGAIGYTF.

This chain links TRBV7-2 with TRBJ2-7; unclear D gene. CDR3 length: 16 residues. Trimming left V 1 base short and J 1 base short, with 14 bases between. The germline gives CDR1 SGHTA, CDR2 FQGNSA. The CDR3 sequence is CASSLGARGRSYEQYF. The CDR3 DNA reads TGTGCCAGCAGCTTAGGGGCCCGTGGCAGGTCCTACGAGCAGTACTTC. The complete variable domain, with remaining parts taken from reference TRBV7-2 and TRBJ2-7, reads GAGVSQSPSNKVTEKGKDVELRCDPISGHTALYWYRQSLGQGLEFLIYFQGNSAPDKSGLPSDRFSAERTGGSVSTLTIQRTQQEDSAVYLCASSLGARGRSYEQYFGPGTRLTVT.

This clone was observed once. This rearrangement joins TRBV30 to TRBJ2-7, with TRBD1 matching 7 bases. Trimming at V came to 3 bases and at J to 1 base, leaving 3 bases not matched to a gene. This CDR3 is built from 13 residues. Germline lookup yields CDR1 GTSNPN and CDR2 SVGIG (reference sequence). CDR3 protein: CAWRQGFSYEQYF. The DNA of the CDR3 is TGTGCCTGGAGACAGGGGTTTTCCTACGAGCAGTACTTC.

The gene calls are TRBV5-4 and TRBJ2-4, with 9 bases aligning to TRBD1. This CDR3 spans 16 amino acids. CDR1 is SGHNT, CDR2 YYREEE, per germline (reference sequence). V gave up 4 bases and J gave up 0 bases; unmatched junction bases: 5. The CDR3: CASSPKGQGAKNIQYF. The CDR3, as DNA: TGTGCCAGCAGCCCCAAGGGACAGGGAGCCAAAAACATTCAGTACTTC.